The 21 T cell receptor beta chains reported below all come from one sample, sequenced in a study of neurological immune-mediated disorders. MiXCR, run by TCRdb on the 5' RACE reads, gives a single entry per CDR3 protein. The table records some 57,000 distinct CDR3 sequences, 3% to 4% of them present only once. The sequenced sample consisted of PBMCs. The receptors originated from a woman between 55 and 75 years old with multiple sclerosis.

In this sample, this clonotype turned up many times. The J gene is TRBJ1-5, the V gene TRBV20-1; the D is unclear. V lost 3 bases and J 0 bases, leaving 6 bases between the germline ends. The CDR3 is 13 amino acids. Germline values: CDR1 DFQATT, CDR2 SNEGSKA (reference sequence). CDR3 sequence (DNA): TGCAGTGCTAGGGTCCATAGCAATCAGCCCCAGCATTTT. Protein sequence: CSARVHSNQPQHF.

As to this clonotype: This is likely a read error, given that the CDR3 carries no conserved phenylalanine or tryptophan at its end. J is TRBJ2-7 and V is TRBV2; a weak D match, TRBD2 (5 bases). This CDR3 contains 13 residues. The V gene lost 5 bases and the J gene lost 5 bases, with 13 bases spanning the gap. CDR1 is SNHLY, CDR2 FYNNEI, per germline. The CDR3 DNA sequence: TGTGCCAGCAGTAGCAAACCGGGGAACGAGCAGTACTTA. This sequence encodes CASSSKPGNEQYL.

This clonotype showed up many times. V gene TRBV9 combines with J gene TRBJ2-2; possibly TRBD1 for D (6 bases). Deletions cut 4 bases from V and 6 bases from J, with 10 bases between. This CDR3 has 13 amino acids. From germline, CDR1 is SGDLS and CDR2 YYNGEE. The CDR3 sequence is CASSPTGSGELFF. CDR3 DNA: TGTGCCAGCAGCCCAACAGGGTCCGGGGAGCTGTTTTTT.

This clonotype was picked up many times. This chain links TRBV5-8 with TRBJ2-1; D gene uncertain. Trimming shortened V by 3 bases and J by 0 bases, and 13 bases separated the two germline ends. The V gene's germline CDR1 is SGHTS and CDR2 YDEGEE. The CDR3 is 16 residues long. The CDR3: CASSSKTLYSYNEQFF. In DNA form, the CDR3 reads TGTGCCAGCAGCTCCAAGACCCTTTACTCCTACAATGAGCAGTTCTTC.

The sample holds many counts of this clonotype. V is TRBV12-3 or TRBV12-4 and J is TRBJ1-2, with 8 bases that match TRBD1. The ends lost 6 bases at V and 6 bases at J; junction bases unmatched: 9. CDR3 length equals 14 residues. The CDR3 nucleotides are TGTGCCAGCAGCACAGGGGGATCTGCTCATGGCTACACCTTC. Translated: CASSTGGSAHGYTF.

This clonotype was detected ten times or more. J is TRBJ2-2 and V is TRBV6-6, with TRBD1 matching over 7 bases. CDR1 is MNHNY and CDR2 is SVGAGI in the germline V gene (reference sequence). This CDR3 contains 15 residues. V gave up 5 bases and J gave up 5 bases; unmatched junction bases: 8. CDR3 sequence (DNA): TGTGCCAGCAGTCGAAGACAGGGCGGGACCGGGGAGCTGTTTTTT. The encoded protein is CASSRRQGGTGELFF.

In its sample, this clonotype was seen many times. This chain connects TRBV29-1 to TRBJ2-5; D possibly uses TRBD1 or TRBD2 (6 bases each). Germline values: CDR1 SQVTM, CDR2 ANQGSEA. The CDR3 has 13 amino acids. Trimming took off 8 bases at V and 3 bases at J, with 16 bases between the two ends. CDR3 nucleotide sequence: TGCAGCACTGAAACGGGGGCCGAAGAGACCCAGTACTTC. It is translated as CSTETGAEETQYF.

This clonotype was picked up many times. This chain uses TRBV12-3 or TRBV12-4 with TRBJ2-7; D not resolved. This CDR3 contains 12 residues. Trimming left V 3 bases short and J 4 bases short, with 7 bases between. The CDR3 loop is CASSFVGYEQYF. CDR3 nucleotide sequence: TGTGCCAGCAGTTTCGTCGGGTACGAGCAGTACTTC.

This clonotype has ten or more counts. The genes are TRBV7-2 and TRBJ2-1; TRBD2 is a possible D gene (6 bases). Trimming took off 6 bases at V and 2 bases at J, with 17 bases between the two ends. The CDR3 totals 16 residues. Germline loops: CDR1 SGHTA, CDR2 FQGNSA. CDR3 sequence (DNA): TGTGCCAGCAGTATCGCCTCGGGACTTACCTACAATGAGCAGTTCTTC. Residues: CASSIASGLTYNEQFF.

This clonotype showed up many times. This rearrangement joins TRBV5-6 to TRBJ2-5; maybe TRBD2 (6 bases). The CDR3 contains 15 residues. V dropped 4 bases and J dropped 2 bases, with 15 bases sitting between them. The germline gives CDR1 SGHDT, CDR2 YYEEEE. CDR3 in amino acids: CASSPSTRPQETQYF. The CDR3 nucleotides read TGTGCCAGCAGCCCGTCGACTAGACCACAAGAGACCCAGTACTTC.

This clonotype was seen repeatedly, ten times or more. The chain joins TRBV20-1 to TRBJ1-1, with unresolved D. The length of the CDR3 is 13 residues. Germline V gives CDR1 DFQATT, CDR2 SNEGSKA (reference sequence). Trimming left V 1 base short and J 0 bases short, with 6 bases between. CDR3 residues: CSARGRLNTEAFF. The CDR3 DNA reads TGCAGTGCTAGAGGACGGCTGAACACTGAAGCTTTCTTT.

This clonotype came up a few times. This chain connects TRBV6-6 to TRBJ2-5; D is undetermined. Trimming shortened V by 5 bases and J by 2 bases, and 3 bases separated the two germline ends. The V gene's germline CDR1 is MNHNY and CDR2 SVGAGI (reference sequence). The CDR3 consists of 11 residues. The CDR3 nucleotides are TGTGCCAGCAGTCAACAAGAGACCCAGTACTTC. This codes for CASSQQETQYF.

This clonotype was counted many times. This chain uses TRBV5-1 with TRBJ2-5; TRBD2 agrees at 8 bases. Germline V gives CDR1 SGHRS, CDR2 YFSETQ. V gave up 5 bases and J gave up 1 base; unmatched junction bases: 4. This CDR3 contains 14 residues. CDR3 bases: TGCGCCAGCAGTGTGACTAGCGCCCAAGAGACCCAGTACTTC. Protein: CASSVTSAQETQYF.

This clonotype was counted ten times or more. The chain is built from TRBV20-1 and TRBJ2-1; TRBD2 matches at 16 bases. The CDR3 has 16 amino acids. Germline V gene lookup returns CDR1 DFQATT and CDR2 SNEGSKA (reference sequence). After removal of 6 bases from V and 7 bases from J, the junction contained 9 bases not matched to a gene. CDR3 sequence reads: CSATGLAGGLRNEQFF. CDR3 nucleotides: TGCAGTGCCACGGGACTAGCGGGAGGGCTGAGAAATGAGCAGTTCTTC.

At least ten counts were recorded for this clonotype. The rearrangement uses TRBV5-1 and TRBJ1-1; 8 bases align to TRBD1. Germline loops: CDR1 SGHRS, CDR2 YFSETQ. With 4 bases clipped from V and 0 bases from J, the junction kept 5 bases outside the gene matches. The CDR3 spans 15 residues. CDR3 residues: CASSPRGPLNTEAFF. CDR3 nucleotide sequence: TGCGCCAGCAGCCCCAGGGGGCCCCTGAACACTGAAGCTTTCTTT.

This clonotype occurred a few times. A read error may explain this, as a much larger clone is one base away. J is TRBJ2-7 and V is TRBV13, with 9 bases lining up with TRBD2. Germline V gene data show CDR1 as PRHDT and CDR2 as FYEKMQ (reference sequence). The CDR3 is made up of 15 amino acids. For the CDR3, the DNA is TGTGCCAGCAGATTAGGTCTAGCGGGGATCTACGAGCAGTACTTC. It yields the protein CASRLGLAGIYEQYF.

This clonotype was seen ten or more times. The chain combines TRBV5-5 with TRBJ2-7; TRBD1 matches 10 bases. Germline CDR1 reads SGHKS; CDR2 reads YYEKEE (reference sequence). J gave up 1 base and V 2 bases, and 15 bases lay outside the gene matches. CDR3 length equals 19 residues. The CDR3 spells CASSFAGWRGTGESYEQYF. DNA for the CDR3: TGTGCCAGCAGCTTTGCGGGGTGGCGGGGGACAGGGGAATCCTACGAGCAGTACTTC.

This clonotype was seen many times. This rearrangement joins TRBV5-1 to TRBJ2-7, with TRBD1 as a possible D gene (6 bases). The CDR3 totals 14 residues. Trimming pared 4 bases from V and 2 bases from J, leaving 13 bases between. CDR1 and CDR2 from the germline V gene are SGHRS and YFSETQ. CDR3 sequence reads: CASSRTTGPYEQYF. CDR3 in DNA: TGCGCCAGCAGCAGAACGACAGGACCCTACGAGCAGTACTTC.

There are many counts of this clonotype. This chain uses TRBV7-2 with TRBJ2-7; 9 bases are a match to TRBD1. This CDR3 has 15 amino acids. Germline V CDR1 and CDR2: SGHTA, FQGNSA. Trimming cost V 4 bases and J 2 bases; bases outside gene matches: 6. Here the CDR3 reads CASSSGTGRTYEQYF. The CDR3 nucleotides read TGTGCCAGCAGCTCCGGGACAGGGCGAACCTACGAGCAGTACTTC.

This clonotype was counted at least ten times. The rearrangement links TRBV28 to TRBJ2-1; tentatively, D is TRBD2 (5 bases). The CDR3 has 12 residues. Germline CDR1 reads MDHEN; CDR2 reads SYDVKM. V dropped 2 bases and J dropped 15 bases, with 14 bases sitting between them. The CDR3 reads CASSLRSSRMFF. The DNA of the CDR3 is TGTGCCAGCAGTTTAAGGTCTAGCCGAATGTTCTTC.

This clonotype was seen many times. The V gene is TRBV7-2, the J gene TRBJ2-5, with D tentatively TRBD1 (6 bases). The V and J ends lost 5 bases and 1 base respectively, with 11 bases between them. The CDR3 totals 14 residues. From germline, CDR1 is SGHTA and CDR2 FQGNSA. CDR3 region: CASSPQGIQETQYF. In DNA form, the CDR3 reads TGTGCCAGCAGCCCGCAGGGGATCCAAGAGACCCAGTACTTC.